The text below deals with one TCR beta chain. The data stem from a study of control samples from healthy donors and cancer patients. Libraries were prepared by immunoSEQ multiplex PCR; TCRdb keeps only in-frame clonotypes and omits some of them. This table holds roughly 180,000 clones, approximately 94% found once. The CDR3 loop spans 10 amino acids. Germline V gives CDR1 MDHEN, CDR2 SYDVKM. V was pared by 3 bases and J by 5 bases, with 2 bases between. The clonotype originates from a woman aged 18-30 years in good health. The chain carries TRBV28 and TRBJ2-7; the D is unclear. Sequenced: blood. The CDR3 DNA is TGTGCCAGCAGTTTTAACGAGCAGTACTTC. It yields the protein CASSFNEQYF.